Each of the 15 T cell receptor beta chains below was sequenced from the same sample in a study of shared clonotypes between healthy human individuals. Libraries were prepared by immunoSEQ multiplex PCR; TCRdb keeps only in-frame clonotypes and omits some of them. The table has 2,500,000 or so clones, 93% seen once. Sequencing was performed on naive CD4+ T cells from PBMCs. Subset given: CD45RA+ positively selected. Source of these receptors: a man aged 18 to 35 in good health. Some clones in this sample may be carry-over from other donors' samples.

The chain is built from TRBV4-2 and TRBJ2-5, with TRBD2 matching 9 bases. From germline, CDR1 is LGHNA and CDR2 YNFKEQ. The CDR3 is made up of 16 amino acids. Germline trimming cut 5 bases from V and 2 bases from J; bases unmatched to any gene: 9. The CDR3 DNA is TGTGCCAGCAGCGCTCAACTAGCGGGCAAACAAGAGACCCAGTACTTC. Translation: CASSAQLAGKQETQYF.

This clone showed up just once. This chain uses TRBV30 with TRBJ2-5; 11 bases agree with TRBD2. Trimming at V came to 2 bases and at J to 7 bases, leaving 6 bases not matched to a gene. The CDR3 is 14 amino acids. Looked up from germline, CDR1 is GTSNPN and CDR2 is SVGIG (reference sequence). CDR3 residues: CAWSQTSGIVTQYF. CDR3 sequence (DNA): TGTGCCTGGAGTCAGACTAGCGGGATTGTGACCCAGTACTTC. The complete variable domain, with remaining parts taken from reference TRBV30 and TRBJ2-5, reads SQTIHQWPATLVQPVGSPLSLECTVEGTSNPNLYWYRQAAGRGLQLLFYSVGIGQISSEVPQNLSASRPQDRQFILSSKKLLLSDSGFYLCAWSQTSGIVTQYFGPGTRLLVL.

The chain recombines TRBV28 with TRBJ2-7; D gene uncertain. The V gene's germline CDR1 is MDHEN and CDR2 SYDVKM. The CDR3 is 12 residues long. V was pared by 8 bases and J by 3 bases, with 11 bases between. The CDR3 spells CASVSPHYEQYF. CDR3 coding DNA: TGTGCCAGCGTGTCGCCCCACTACGAGCAGTACTTC.

The chain uses TRBV5-1 and TRBJ1-2; 7 bases are shared with TRBD1. Germline CDR1 is SGHRS and CDR2 is YFSETQ. The V gene end was trimmed by 4 bases and the J gene end by 2 bases; junction bases not matched to a gene: 14. This CDR3 is built from 17 residues. The CDR3 nucleotides are TGCGCCAGCAGCCCAACCCCCCCTGGACAGGCCAACTATGGCTACACCTTC. This encodes CASSPTPPGQANYGYTF.

The V gene is TRBV6-5, the J gene TRBJ1-1, with D unresolved. V lost 6 bases and J 1 base, leaving 15 bases between the germline ends. Per the germline V gene, CDR1 is MNHEY and CDR2 is SVGAGI. The CDR3 length is 15 residues. The CDR3 reads CASRPTPTANTEAFF. The CDR3 DNA reads as TGTGCCAGCAGACCCACCCCGACGGCGAACACTGAAGCTTTCTTT.

V usage is TRBV15 and J usage is TRBJ2-2; D call uncertain. Germline V lookup: CDR1 LNHNV, CDR2 YYDKDF (reference sequence). The CDR3 has 16 residues. Trimming removed 5 bases at V and 6 bases at J, with 19 bases between. The CDR3 region has the DNA TGTGCCACCAGCCCCCAAAATTCAGCTCGGGCCGGGGAGCTGTTTTTT. Translation gives CATSPQNSARAGELFF. Full variable domain (missing parts from reference TRBV15 and TRBJ2-2): DAMVIQNPRYQVTQFGKPVTLSCSQTLNHNVMYWYQQKSSQAPKLLFHYYDKDFNNEADTPDNFQSRRPNTSFCFLDIRSPGLGDTAMYLCATSPQNSARAGELFFGEGSRLTVL.

The gene calls are TRBV29-1 and TRBJ2-4; D not certain. The V gene lost 0 bases and the J gene lost 3 bases, with 6 bases spanning the gap. CDR3 size: 13 residues. The germline V gene has CDR1 SQVTM and CDR2 ANQGSEA. In nucleotides, the CDR3 is TGCAGCGTTGAAGATTCGGGCAAAAACATTCAGTACTTC. The encoded protein is CSVEDSGKNIQYF.

This clone showed up just once. The gene calls are TRBV25-1 and TRBJ1-6, with D perhaps TRBD1 (5 bases). CDR1 is MGHDK and CDR2 is SYGVNS in the germline V gene. The CDR3 contains 15 residues. V lost 3 bases and J 7 bases, leaving 13 bases between the germline ends. Here the CDR3 DNA reads TGTGCCAGCAGTGATGGGGGTTTTCGGAATTCACCCCTCCACTTT. Translated, it gives CASSDGGFRNSPLHF.

The rearrangement joins TRBV28 to TRBJ2-7, with TRBD1 matching 9 bases. CDR1 and CDR2 from the germline V gene are MDHEN and SYDVKM. The trim removed 8 bases at V and 3 bases at J, leaving 8 bases unmatched. CDR3 length equals 14 residues. The CDR3 coding sequence is TGTGCCAGCCAAGGGGTGGGACAGGGCTACGAGCAGTACTTC. As protein: CASQGVGQGYEQYF.

V usage is TRBV10-3 and J usage is TRBJ1-2; TRBD1 matches at 8 bases. The germline V gene has CDR1 ENHRY and CDR2 SYGVKD. The V gene end was trimmed by 7 bases and the J gene end by 7 bases; junction bases not matched to a gene: 5. This CDR3 region has 12 residues. The CDR3 is CAITTGDGGYTF. The CDR3 DNA is TGTGCCATCACGACAGGGGACGGTGGCTACACCTTC.

The chain combines TRBV4-1 with TRBJ2-7, with D possibly TRBD1 on 6 matching bases. Germline V gene sequence: CDR1 MGHRA, CDR2 YSYEKL. The CDR3 covers 14 residues. V gave up 1 base and J gave up 2 bases, with 9 bases separating them. The CDR3 coding sequence is TGCGCCAGCAGCCAAGTCGGACAGACCTACGAGCAGTACTTC. Translating it yields CASSQVGQTYEQYF.

V gene TRBV27 combines with J gene TRBJ2-5; D is possibly TRBD2 (7 bases). The ends were cut back, 2 bases at V and 4 bases at J, with 11 bases in the middle. The CDR3 length is 14 residues. CDR1 and CDR2 from the germline V gene are MNHEY and SMNVEV (reference sequence). CDR3: CASSLDRGAETQYF. The CDR3 nucleotides are TGTGCCAGCAGTTTAGATCGGGGGGCAGAGACCCAGTACTTC.

V and J are TRBV20-1 and TRBJ2-5, with TRBD1 as a possible D gene (5 bases). V gave up 6 bases and J gave up 3 bases, with 8 bases separating them. The CDR3 is 11 amino acids. Germline assignment: CDR1 DFQATT and CDR2 SNEGSKA (reference sequence). In DNA form, the CDR3 reads TGCAGTGCCCAGGGTAAAGAGACCCAGTACTTC. It codes for CSAQGKETQYF.

V is TRBV11-2 and J is TRBJ2-7; TRBD1 aligns across 7 bases. CDR1 and CDR2 from the germline V gene are SGHAT and FQNNGV. The ends lost 5 bases at V and 2 bases at J; junction bases unmatched: 15. CDR3 length: 17 amino acids. The CDR3 loop reads CASSRRVPTGWAYEQYF. CDR3 nucleotides: TGTGCCAGCAGCCGGCGCGTTCCGACAGGGTGGGCCTACGAGCAGTACTTC.

This chain links TRBV5-1 with TRBJ2-7, with 12 nucleotides matching TRBD2. Germline trimming cut 4 bases from V and 2 bases from J; bases unmatched to any gene: 25. This CDR3 is built from 22 residues. Per germline, CDR1 SGHRS and CDR2 YFSETQ. Here the CDR3 reads CASSQATLAGGAELSQTYEQYF. The CDR3 coding sequence is TGCGCCAGCAGCCAAGCGACTCTAGCGGGAGGGGCCGAATTATCTCAAACCTACGAGCAGTACTTC.